Given below is one T cell receptor (beta chain) in context. There is no known antigen for this receptor. No much larger clone exists at a distance of one base, and base qualities are not known. Using the deep immunoSEQ assay, TCR CDR3 regions were amplified from genomic DNA by multiplex PCR. Genomic DNA extracted from each cell subset was distributed evenly over all wells of several immunoSEQ 96-well plates, and each plate served as one replicate. For sorted subsets, about 200 ng genomic DNA, equal to 30,000 to 35,000 T cell genomes, was loaded into each replicate PCR. The purified libraries were quantified using a Qubit 3.0 fluorometer, sized with a Bioanalyzer 2100, and then quantified again using the KAPA Library Quantification kit. Every immunoSEQ 96-well plate was sequenced on a separate single-read 150-cycle Illumina NextSeq 550 flow cell. On the authors' methods: Because the immunoSEQ output held only junctional sequences and lacked quality scores, the filtering could not match the filtering applied to full-length reads. To assign V/J genes and CDR3, sequences were annotated against IMGT germline references using PyIR, a Python wrapper for IgBLAST v1.9. Any read was removed if the V/J assignment was weak (E-value above 1e-6), the CDR3 was missing, or the read contained stop codons, out-of-frame junctions, or ambiguous translated residues. V3J clonotypes were defined as sequences sharing the same inferred V gene, J gene, and CDR3 amino acid sequence. To compute the percentage overlap between repertoires, the number of shared unique clonotypes was divided by the size of the smaller repertoire. Richness of each repertoire was evaluated using RTK rarefaction, the Chao1 estimator, and Recon v2.1 estimates of unobserved clonotypes. Generation probabilities for all TCRbeta clonotypes obtained by the gDNA method from a few donors were computed using OLGA. TCRdb retrieved this table from immuneACCESS and kept in-frame rearrangements only. Not all clones are present; in checked studies, unresolved V genes account for under half, and no reason is known for the remainder. The DNA was the basis for D and trimming; V, J and clone size are from that table. The sample table records millions of clones; about 95% of these occur just once. The ten largest clones represent 0.9% to 1.3% of the sample.

The sample originates from a study of shared clonotypes between healthy human individuals (dated by TCRdb to 2020 to 2021). The study in broad terms: The cohort included three men and a couple of women between 18 and 49 years of age. Per donor, three plates each were used for CD4 naive and CD4 memory, two for CD8 naive, and one for CD8 memory. To estimate repertoire size and how much clonotype sharing occurs between individuals, the study deeply sequenced the blood TCR repertoires of several healthy adults. Different laboratories and diverse techniques were used to prepare libraries and sequence TCR repertoires, to increase sequencing depth and limit assay-specific biases. Each donor's leukapheresis produced roughly between roughly 0.9 and 9 billion PBMCs. Study-wide conclusions, independent of this receptor: Pairwise subsampling indicated that sequencing depth was expected to affect the degree of clonotype sharing among donors. Even with the large sequencing depth, rarefaction of the sorted-subset datasets indicated that sequencing was incomplete. Sharing across several donors was observed for 4.5% to 6.5% of naive CD4, around 3.5% of naive CD8, over 2% of memory CD4, and roughly 0.4% of memory CD8 clonotypes. Clonotypes shared by all four sorted-subset donors showed higher generation probabilities than non-shared clonotypes. Naive subsets generally had larger estimated clonotype richness than memory subsets did. Because the study included only a small number of donors, the genetic and exposure-history diversity represented was limited. Sampling was restricted to blood, and TCR repertoires in tissues likely differ from the TCR repertoires found in blood.

Reading from cysteine to phenylalanine, the CDR3 counts 11 amino acids. The sequence is cut down to CDR3 DNA, 33 bases in frame from base 1. V loses 6 bases of germline sequence and J loses 6 bases, and the interval between the two ends is 8 bases. The germline V gene gives CDR1 as SQVTM and CDR2 as ANQGSEA. CD8 naive samples consisted of CD45RO-negative cells that were positively selected for CCR7, yielding a CD45RA+CCR7+ population without TemRA cells. The donors were healthy, HIV-negative adults with no recently reported acute infections or vaccinations. Every donor was a Caucasian adult living in Nashville, Tennessee, USA. After blood collection by leukapheresis, PBMCs were isolated using Ficoll-Histopaque density gradient centrifugation and then cryopreserved in the vapor phase of liquid nitrogen. Purity and quantity of every magnetically sorted T cell population were checked by analytical flow cytometry. Each sorted fraction had its genomic DNA isolated and then quantified by UV absorbance on a Nanodrop 2000c.

This sequence originates from a man between 18 and 29 years old in good health. Sequencing was done on a sample of naive CD8+ T cells sorted from blood. This sample's cell subset or site label indicates: CD45RA+CCR7+. Here the chain combines TRBV29-1 and TRBJ2-2, with no D gene named confidently. Here the CDR3 is given as CSVIWAGELFF. The base sequence is TGCAGCGTGATTTGGGCCGGGGAGCTGTTTTTT.